The next 9 T cell receptor beta chains were all read from a single sample in a study of blood T cell repertoires in COVID-19. Repertoires were generated with immunoSEQ multiplex PCR, while TCRdb's copy carries only in-frame clones and drops some. There are 250,000 to 350,000 clones in the sample; around nine tenths occur only once, and 3.5% to 4% lies in the top ten. Input material: peripheral blood. The receptors were sampled from a woman aged 45-65 years with active or convalescent COVID-19.

The chain carries TRBV6-2 or TRBV6-3 and TRBJ1-3, with 7 bases fitting TRBD1. CDR3 length: 14 amino acids. Germline V CDR1 and CDR2: MNHEY, SVGEGT. V shed 2 bases, J shed 2 bases, and the junction held 0 bases outside the gene matches. CDR3 nucleotides: TGTGCCAGCAGTTACGGGACAGCTGGAAACACCATATATTTT. It translates to CASSYGTAGNTIYF.

This chain joins TRBV30 and TRBJ1-1; D is possibly TRBD1 (5 bases). The V gene lost 8 bases and the J gene lost 12 bases, with 19 bases spanning the gap. The CDR3 is 11 amino acids. Germline lookup yields CDR1 GTSNPN and CDR2 SVGIG (reference sequence). The CDR3 region has the DNA TGTGCCGGACGACAGACTTCCAGGACTTTCTTT. Translation: CAGRQTSRTFF.

V usage is TRBV30 and J usage is TRBJ2-3, with 7 bases lining up with TRBD2. The CDR3 consists of 16 residues. J lost 0 bases, V lost 0 bases, and 6 bases had no gene match. The germline V gene encodes CDR1 GTSNPN and CDR2 SVGIG (reference sequence). The DNA of the CDR3 is TGTGCCTGGAGTGTGGGGGGGTTTGCTAGCACAGATACGCAGTATTTT. The encoded protein is CAWSVGGFASTDTQYF.

The chain couples TRBV18 to TRBJ1-1; TRBD1 agrees at 7 bases. The trim removed 8 bases at V and 0 bases at J, leaving 21 bases unmatched. CDR1 and CDR2 from the germline V gene are KGHSH and LQKENI. The CDR3 length is 19 residues. CDR3 residues: CASVRPSAQGVHMNTEAFF. The CDR3 nucleotides are TGTGCCAGCGTCCGTCCCAGCGCGCAGGGGGTGCACATGAACACTGAAGCTTTCTTT.

Only a few counts were recorded for this clone. The chain employs TRBV6-6 and TRBJ2-7; TRBD2 aligns across 11 bases. The V gene's germline CDR1 is MNHNY and CDR2 SVGAGI (reference sequence). V lost 2 bases, J lost 5 bases, and 2 bases stayed unmatched. There are 14 residues in the CDR3. The CDR3, as DNA: TGTGCCAGCAGTTACCGGGGACTAGCGGACGAGCAGTACTTC. This sequence encodes CASSYRGLADEQYF.

In this sample, this clone turned up once. V and J are TRBV4-3 and TRBJ2-3, with 10 bases matching TRBD2. J gave up 1 base and V 4 bases, and 8 bases lay outside the gene matches. The CDR3 is made up of 17 amino acids. The germline gives CDR1 LGHNA, CDR2 YSLEER. CDR3 sequence (DNA): TGCGCCAGCAGCCCCCACCTTCTAGCGGGAGGCACAGATACGCAGTATTTT. This codes for CASSPHLLAGGTDTQYF.

With respect to this clone: Germline and junction disagree at one end, which may indicate a read error. The genes are TRBV14 and TRBJ2-5, with 8 positions matching TRBD2. In germline, CDR1 is SGHDN, CDR2 FVKESK. This CDR3 spans 15 amino acids. CDR3 nucleotide sequence: TGTGCCAGCAGCCTAGCAGGGACTAGTAAAGGGGCATCTCACTTC. Protein product: CASSLAGTSKGASHF.

This clone showed up just once. V and J are TRBV7-2 and TRBJ2-1; 7 bases agree with TRBD2. The CDR3 extends over 15 amino acids. In germline, CDR1 is SGHTA, CDR2 FQGNSA. V trimming: 1 base; J trimming: 5 bases; junction bases outside the gene matches: 5. CDR3 DNA: TGTGCCAGCAGCTTAGGTGGAGCGGGGCACAATGAGCAGTTCTTC. Its protein product is CASSLGGAGHNEQFF.

This chain links TRBV18 with TRBJ2-7; weak D call: TRBD2 (5 bases). Per germline, CDR1 KGHSH and CDR2 LQKENI. V lost 5 bases and J 6 bases, leaving 20 bases between the germline ends. The CDR3 extends over 15 amino acids. CDR3: CASSSTGVMGGEQYF. In nucleotides, the CDR3 is TGTGCCAGCTCATCCACCGGGGTGATGGGTGGCGAGCAGTACTTC.